These 12 T cell receptor beta chains were sequenced from one sample in a study of T cell repertoires in cytomegalovirus infection (dated by TCRdb to the late 2010s). This specimen's treatment or condition label, per the study, means: in vitro stimulation with specific CMV peptide epitopes to enrich CMV-specific T cells. The data were produced on an Illumina HiSeq 1500. The public sequencing data were trimmed at Q25 with fastp and processed into clonotypes with MiXCR by TCRdb, which kept only in-frame beta chains. CDR3 protein duplicates are merged, each entry listing the most common genes and DNA. Within this sample are 450,000 to 550,000 distinct CDR3 sequences, with 42% of them counted one time only. The ten biggest clones cover around 45% of the sample. Antigen specificity for these receptors is unknown. This material consisted of cultured PBMCs, taken from culture after CMV antigen stimulation. The receptors stem from a human donor in good health (CMV status not recorded). Some clones in this sample may be carry-over from other donors' samples.

The V gene is TRBV7-6, the J gene TRBJ2-7, with 7 bases matching TRBD1. Losses at the gene ends were 1 base for V and 6 bases for J; bases not matched to a gene: 3. Germline V gene data show CDR1 as SGHVS and CDR2 as FNYEAQ. CDR3 length: 13 residues. CDR3 in DNA: TGTGCCAGCAGCTTAGAGGGGGCCCTCGAGCAGTACTTC. This gives the protein CASSLEGALEQYF.

In its sample, this clonotype was seen a few times. This rearrangement joins TRBV7-2 to TRBJ1-2; TRBD1 is a possible D gene (6 bases). CDR1 and CDR2 (germline): SGHTA, FQGNSA. This CDR3 comprises 14 residues. V shed 1 base and J shed 4 bases, with 10 bases lying between them. CDR3 amino acids: CASSLGTAIYGYTF. CDR3 nucleotide sequence: TGTGCCAGCAGCTTAGGGACAGCGATCTATGGCTACACCTTC.

This clonotype showed up just once. The rearrangement uses TRBV6-1 and TRBJ2-1; possibly TRBD1 for D (5 bases). Germline V CDR1 and CDR2: MNHNS, SASEGT. CDR3 length equals 14 residues. V lost 6 bases and J 5 bases, leaving 14 bases between the germline ends. The CDR3 reads CASRGGHSNNEQFF. CDR3 in DNA: TGTGCCAGCAGAGGCGGACATTCAAACAATGAGCAGTTCTTC.

The chain uses TRBV19 and TRBJ1-2; possibly TRBD1 for D (5 bases). The CDR3 spans 14 residues. The V end lost 5 bases, the J end lost 4 bases, and 14 bases lay between the germline ends. CDR1 LNHDA and CDR2 SQIVND come from the germline V gene (reference sequence). In nucleotides, the CDR3 is TGTGCCAGTAGTCGATCTGGACAAATCTATGGCTACACCTTC. It specifies CASSRSGQIYGYTF. The variable domain in full, completed from reference TRBV19 and TRBJ1-2, reads DGGITQSPKYLFRKEGQNVTLSCEQNLNHDAMYWYRQDPGQGLRLIYYSQIVNDFQKGDIAEGYSVSREKKESFPLTVTSAQKNPTAFYLCASSRSGQIYGYTFGSGTRLTVV.

This sequence joins TRBV12-3 or TRBV12-4 and TRBJ2-7; D is perhaps TRBD2 (6 bases). Between the trimmed V and J ends, which lost 6 bases and 3 bases, there was a span of 15 bases. The CDR3 totals 14 residues. CDR3 region: CASSSPGLDYEQYF. CDR3 bases: TGTGCCAGCAGCTCCCCGGGACTCGACTACGAGCAGTACTTC.

A word on this clonotype: Just one base apart from a much larger clone, this may be a read error. This rearrangement joins TRBV7-4 to TRBJ1-5; the match to TRBD1 covers 7 bases. The CDR3 totals 13 residues. The V gene's germline CDR1 is SGHVT and CDR2 SQSDAQ. V was pared by 5 bases and J by 7 bases, with 5 bases of the junction left unmatched. DNA of the CDR3: TGTGCCAGCAGCAAAGACAGGGACCAGCCCCAGCATTTT. Its translation: CASSKDRDQPQHF.

The chain joins TRBV6-1 to TRBJ2-7; the D is unclear. Trimming pared 1 base from V and 3 bases from J, leaving 10 bases between. This CDR3 is built from 14 residues. The germline gives CDR1 MNHNS, CDR2 SASEGT. CDR3 bases: TGTGCCAGCAGTGAAGATTTCAGATACTACGAGCAGTACTTC. Translation: CASSEDFRYYEQYF.

The chain is built from TRBV4-1 and TRBJ1-2; D not resolved. The germline V gene encodes CDR1 MGHRA and CDR2 YSYEKL. The CDR3 has 18 amino acids. V lost 1 base to trimming and J lost 8 bases, with 26 bases between them. Written as DNA, the CDR3 is TGCGCCAGCAGCCAAGGGACTAGCGACCTAAGGTACCTTAAGGGCTACACCTTC. Encoded protein: CASSQGTSDLRYLKGYTF.

On this clonotype: One junction end disagrees with the germline gene, perhaps due to a read error. V and J are TRBV7-2 and TRBJ2-7, with 8 bases fitting TRBD2. The CDR3 runs 16 residues. CDR1 SGHTA and CDR2 FQGNSA come from the germline V gene. CDR3 DNA: TGTGCCAGCAGCTACACCGGGACTAGAGCTCGATACGGGCAGTACTTC. Its translation is CASSYTGTRARYGQYF.

In this sample, this clonotype turned up a few times. The chain is built from TRBV7-6 and TRBJ2-5, with 11 bases fitting TRBD2. The J segment lost 3 bases and the V segment lost 3 bases, leaving 6 bases of the junction unmatched. The CDR3 is made up of 16 amino acids. Germline CDR1 reads SGHVS; CDR2 reads FNYEAQ. DNA for the CDR3: TGTGCCAGCAGCTTCCGACTAGCGGGGCCGGAAGAGACCCAGTACTTC. It codes for CASSFRLAGPEETQYF.

This clonotype was seen a single time. The gene calls are TRBV11-2 and TRBJ2-1; 7 bases align to TRBD2. The V gene end was trimmed by 5 bases and the J gene end by 2 bases; junction bases not matched to a gene: 3. The CDR3 length is 14 residues. The germline V gene encodes CDR1 SGHAT and CDR2 FQNNGV. CDR3: CASSTSGTYNEQFF. CDR3 sequence (DNA): TGTGCCAGCAGCACCAGCGGGACCTACAATGAGCAGTTCTTC.

This clonotype was found a few times. The V and J genes are TRBV12-3 or TRBV12-4 and TRBJ1-5; D is ambiguous. Trimming shortened V by 1 base and J by 1 base, and 8 bases separated the two germline ends. The CDR3 is made up of 15 amino acids. The CDR3 is CASSLGGLSNQPQHF. The CDR3 bases are TGTGCCAGCAGTTTAGGGGGTCTGAGCAATCAGCCCCAGCATTTT.